The 27 T cell receptor beta chains listed next were all sequenced from one sample in a study of blood T cell repertoires in COVID-19. Assay: immunoSEQ multiplex PCR; the TCRdb copy retains only in-frame clones and omits some. The data contain about 230,000 clones, roughly 80% of them seen just once; the ten biggest clones take up approximately 7.9%. The sample was peripheral blood. The origin of the receptors is a woman of 80 years or more with acute or convalescent COVID-19.

The chain employs TRBV5-4 and TRBJ1-6; D not resolved. This CDR3 region has 17 residues. V lost 0 bases to trimming and J lost 7 bases, with 17 bases between them. The germline CDR1 and CDR2 sequences are SGHNT and YYREEE (reference sequence). The CDR3 sequence is CASSLAWSNELNSPLHF. The CDR3 bases are TGTGCCAGCAGCTTGGCGTGGAGTAACGAATTAAATTCACCCCTCCACTTT.

This chain joins TRBV20-1 and TRBJ2-7, with TRBD2 matching 9 bases. This CDR3 region has 14 residues. CDR1 is DFQATT, CDR2 SNEGSKA, per germline (reference sequence). J was trimmed by 0 bases and V by 3 bases; bases with no gene match: 3. DNA for the CDR3: TGCAGTGCTAGTGGCGGGGGGGCCTCCTACGAGCAGTACTTC. Translation gives CSASGGGASYEQYF.

The chain employs TRBV4-1 and TRBJ2-5; possible D gene TRBD2, 5 bases. Germline V gives CDR1 MGHRA, CDR2 YSYEKL. With 1 base removed from V and 5 bases from J, the gap between germline ends came to 17 bases. The CDR3 sequence is 16 residues long. The CDR3 spells CASSQVSGLVGETQYF. The CDR3 DNA reads as TGCGCCAGCAGCCAAGTATCGGGGTTGGTAGGGGAGACCCAGTACTTC.

The genes are TRBV2 and TRBJ1-2; D gene unclear. The germline V gene has CDR1 SNHLY and CDR2 FYNNEI. CDR3 length: 15 amino acids. V lost 1 base and J 7 bases, leaving 16 bases between the germline ends. The CDR3 region has the DNA TGTGCCAGCAGTGAAGTCGAGGGCAAGGCAACTGGCTACACCTTC. Protein product: CASSEVEGKATGYTF.

The chain has TRBV12-3 or TRBV12-4 and TRBJ2-1; maybe TRBD1 (6 bases). The V gene lost 6 bases and the J gene lost 8 bases, with 14 bases spanning the gap. The length of the CDR3 is 13 residues. Written as DNA, the CDR3 is TGTGCCAGCAGGGCGAGTCAGGGGTATGAGCAGTTCTTC. Translation gives CASRASQGYEQFF.

The rearrangement links TRBV13 to TRBJ2-3, with TRBD2 matching 13 bases. The germline V gene encodes CDR1 PRHDT and CDR2 FYEKMQ (reference sequence). This CDR3 comprises 15 residues. Trimming at V came to 5 bases and at J to 4 bases, leaving 3 bases not matched to a gene. Here the CDR3 DNA reads TGTGCCAGCAGCGCGACTAGCGGGGGGTCAGATACGCAGTATTTT. It specifies CASSATSGGSDTQYF.

The rearrangement joins TRBV11-3 to TRBJ1-1; TRBD1 might be the D (5 bases). Between the trimmed V and J ends, which lost 0 bases and 3 bases, there was a span of 17 bases. Germline assignment: CDR1 SGHNT and CDR2 YENEEA. The CDR3 contains 17 residues. The CDR3 nucleotides read TGTGCCAGCAGCTTAGATGGGGGGGGTAGACGTTACACTGAAGCTTTCTTT. The encoded protein is CASSLDGGGRRYTEAFF.

This clone was counted once. J is TRBJ2-5 and V is TRBV19, with 11 bases fitting TRBD1. V shed 4 bases and J 1 base; nucleotides not matched to a gene: 8. Germline CDR1 is LNHDA and CDR2 is SQIVND (reference sequence). The CDR3 spans 17 residues. CDR3 amino acids: CASSTGTGGLVQETQYF. CDR3 in DNA: TGTGCCAGTAGTACAGGGACAGGGGGATTGGTCCAAGAGACCCAGTACTTC.

CDR3 residues: CSVAQGSNYGYTF. The DNA of the CDR3 is TGCAGCGTTGCCCAGGGGAGTAACTATGGCTACACCTTC. The V and J genes are TRBV29-1 and TRBJ1-2, with a possible D match to TRBD1 (6 bases). The CDR3 consists of 13 residues. Trimming pared 4 bases from V and 1 base from J, leaving 10 bases between. Per the germline V gene, CDR1 is SQVTM and CDR2 is ANQGSEA.

The V and J genes are TRBV29-1 and TRBJ2-5; D gene ambiguous. In germline, CDR1 is SQVTM, CDR2 ANQGSEA. V was trimmed by 4 bases and J by 1 base, leaving 10 bases between them. The CDR3 loop spans 13 amino acids. The CDR3 DNA sequence: TGCAGCGTTGTAAGAGTAGCCCAAGAGACCCAGTACTTC. It is translated as CSVVRVAQETQYF. The full variable domain, rest sourced from reference TRBV29-1 and TRBJ2-5, is SAVISQKPSRDICQRGTSLTIQCQVDSQVTMMFWYRQQPGQSLTLIATANQGSEATYESGFVIDKFPISRPNLTFSTLTVSNMSPEDSSIYLCSVVRVAQETQYFGPGTRLLVL.

Only a few counts were recorded for this clone. The CDR3 spells CASRDFGGSRGNTIYF. CDR3 in DNA: TGTGCCAGCAGAGATTTTGGGGGCAGTCGGGGAAACACCATATATTTT. The rearrangement links TRBV27 to TRBJ1-3; weak D call: TRBD1 (6 bases). Germline V gene data show CDR1 as MNHEY and CDR2 as SMNVEV (reference sequence). The CDR3 is 16 amino acids. Trimming pared 6 bases from V and 4 bases from J, leaving 19 bases between.

The rearrangement uses TRBV28 and TRBJ2-1; 12 positions match TRBD2. CDR1 and CDR2 from the germline V gene are MDHEN and SYDVKM. After removal of 6 bases from V and 8 bases from J, the junction contained 11 bases not matched to a gene. This CDR3 has 16 residues. The CDR3 protein is CASSRSTSGGPDEQFF. The CDR3 bases are TGTGCCAGCAGCCGGTCGACTAGCGGGGGACCCGATGAGCAGTTCTTC.

The V gene is TRBV2, the J gene TRBJ2-1; TRBD2 aligns across 13 bases. Germline V gene data show CDR1 as SNHLY and CDR2 as FYNNEI. The CDR3 has 17 amino acids. V lost 6 bases, J lost 0 bases, and 5 bases stayed unmatched. The CDR3 spells CASRPGLAGVSYNEQFF. The CDR3, as DNA: TGTGCCAGCAGGCCCGGACTAGCGGGAGTCTCCTACAATGAGCAGTTCTTC.

This clone appeared a few times. This chain connects TRBV5-1 to TRBJ2-7; TRBD1 agrees at 7 bases. The trim removed 4 bases at V and 2 bases at J, leaving 6 bases unmatched. This CDR3 comprises 14 residues. CDR1 is SGHRS, CDR2 YFSETQ, per germline. The CDR3, as DNA: TGCGCCAGCAGCGCCGGGACAGTCCCCTACGAGCAGTACTTC. This encodes CASSAGTVPYEQYF.

V is TRBV2 and J is TRBJ2-1; D is unresolved. The CDR3 is 14 amino acids. V was pared by 7 bases and J by 5 bases, with 15 bases between. Germline values: CDR1 SNHLY, CDR2 FYNNEI. In DNA, the CDR3 is TGTGCCAGCAAAAAAGCTTCCCTAGACAATGAGCAGTTCTTC. It translates to CASKKASLDNEQFF.

This chain connects TRBV12-3 or TRBV12-4 to TRBJ2-7; D is ambiguous. This CDR3 comprises 12 residues. V lost 3 bases and J 9 bases, leaving 12 bases between the germline ends. The CDR3 is CASSFTVGVQYF. The CDR3 nucleotides are TGTGCCAGCAGTTTCACCGTAGGAGTGCAGTACTTC.

V is TRBV28 and J is TRBJ2-3; 10 bases agree with TRBD2. This CDR3 region has 18 residues. Germline CDR1 MDHEN, CDR2 SYDVKM. J was trimmed by 1 base and V by 1 base; bases with no gene match: 8. The CDR3 is CASSLSLSGGPRTDTQYF. In DNA form, the CDR3 reads TGTGCCAGCAGTTTATCCCTTAGCGGGGGGCCACGCACAGATACGCAGTATTTT. The full variable domain, with the rest looked up from reference TRBV28 and TRBJ2-3, is DVKVTQSSRYLVKRTGEKVFLECVQDMDHENMFWYRQDPGLGLRLIYFSYDVKMKEKGDIPEGYSVSREKKERFSLILESASTNQTSMYLCASSLSLSGGPRTDTQYFGPGTRLTVL.

This clone was observed a single time. The V gene is TRBV6-5, the J gene TRBJ2-3, with 7 bases fitting TRBD1. The CDR3 loop spans 15 amino acids. Germline assignment: CDR1 MNHEY and CDR2 SVGAGI. The ends lost 6 bases at V and 3 bases at J; junction bases unmatched: 9. The CDR3 region has the DNA TGTGCCAGCAGGACAGGGATTTATAGAACAGATACGCAGTATTTT. Amino acid sequence: CASRTGIYRTDTQYF.

The rearrangement uses TRBV29-1 and TRBJ2-2; the match to TRBD1 covers 10 bases. CDR1 SQVTM and CDR2 ANQGSEA come from the germline V gene. V gave up 4 bases and J gave up 6 bases; unmatched junction bases: 2. The CDR3 runs to 13 residues. As DNA, the CDR3 is TGCAGCGTTGGACAGGGGGCGTCCGGGGAGCTGTTTTTT. Translation: CSVGQGASGELFF.

CDR3: CASSRFASGANVLTF. DNA of the CDR3: TGTGCCAGTTCGAGGTTTGCCTCTGGGGCCAACGTCCTGACTTTC. The chain combines TRBV7-3 with TRBJ2-6; D gene unclear. CDR3 length equals 15 residues. Germline lookup yields CDR1 SGHTA and CDR2 FQGTGA. The V end lost 9 bases, the J end lost 0 bases, and 12 bases lay between the germline ends.

Written as DNA, the CDR3 is TGTGCCAGCAAAGCCAAGAACAGGGGCACTGAAGCTTTCTTT. The encoded protein is CASKAKNRGTEAFF. This chain connects TRBV14 to TRBJ1-1, with 7 bases identical to TRBD1. The V gene's germline CDR1 is SGHDN and CDR2 FVKESK. This CDR3 contains 14 residues. V shed 7 bases and J 4 bases; nucleotides not matched to a gene: 9.

The chain uses TRBV6-5 and TRBJ2-1, with 10 nucleotides matching TRBD2. The J segment lost 4 bases and the V segment lost 7 bases, leaving 7 bases of the junction unmatched. Germline assignment: CDR1 MNHEY and CDR2 SVGAGI. This CDR3 has 15 residues. For the CDR3, the DNA is TGTGCCAGCAACCCGGGACTAGCGCTTTACAATGAGCAGTTCTTC. Translated, it gives CASNPGLALYNEQFF.

V and J are TRBV4-2 and TRBJ2-7; D unclear. CDR3 length equals 13 residues. The germline V and J ends were trimmed by 4 bases and 6 bases, with 13 bases remaining between them. The germline V gene has CDR1 LGHNA and CDR2 YNFKEQ. The CDR3 DNA reads TGTGCCAGCAGCCCCGGCGGCGTCGGCGAGCAGTACTTC. This encodes CASSPGGVGEQYF.

The CDR3 here is CASNELQGMNTEAFF. CDR3 DNA sequence: TGTGCCAGCAACGAACTACAGGGCATGAACACTGAAGCTTTCTTT. V is TRBV6-4 and J is TRBJ1-1; possible D gene TRBD1, 6 bases. This CDR3 comprises 15 residues. Looked up from germline, CDR1 is MRHNA and CDR2 is SNTAGT. The V end was cut by 7 bases, the J end by 0 bases, with 15 bases between.

The rearrangement uses TRBV2 and TRBJ1-2; tentatively, D is TRBD1 (6 bases). The germline V and J ends were trimmed by 4 bases and 4 bases, with 10 bases remaining between them. Germline V gene sequence: CDR1 SNHLY, CDR2 FYNNEI. The CDR3 sequence is 13 residues long. The CDR3 is CASSVQGSYGYTF. The CDR3, as DNA: TGTGCCAGCAGTGTACAGGGTTCCTATGGCTACACCTTC.

This CDR3 reads CASSRTLNLQETQYF. As DNA, the CDR3 is TGTGCCAGCTCCAGGACTCTTAACCTCCAAGAGACCCAGTACTTC. V usage is TRBV28 and J usage is TRBJ2-5, with D possibly TRBD2 on 5 matching bases. V was shortened by 8 bases and J by 1 base, with 17 bases between the two germline ends. The CDR3 consists of 15 residues. Germline loops: CDR1 MDHEN, CDR2 SYDVKM.

The chain links TRBV28 to TRBJ1-1; possible D gene TRBD1, 5 bases. Germline assignment: CDR1 MDHEN and CDR2 SYDVKM. V lost 6 bases and J lost 2, with 16 bases in between. The CDR3 consists of 15 residues. CDR3: CASSWRAGRNTEAFF. The CDR3 DNA follows: TGTGCCAGCAGCTGGCGAGCGGGACGAAACACTGAAGCTTTCTTT. Full variable domain (rest looked up from reference TRBV28 and TRBJ1-1): DVKVTQSSRYLVKRTGEKVFLECVQDMDHENMFWYRQDPGLGLRLIYFSYDVKMKEKGDIPEGYSVSREKKERFSLILESASTNQTSMYLCASSWRAGRNTEAFFGQGTRLTVV.